This T cell receptor beta chain was sequenced for a study of CD8 T cells in Susac syndrome. Germline V gene lookup returns CDR1 SGHTS and CDR2 YDEGEE. The CDR3 is 16 amino acids. The junction had 7 bases not matched to a gene; V was cut back by 0 bases and J by 2 bases. cDNA came from about 0.51 to 1 ug RNA primed by random hexamers. From the immunoSEQ multiplex PCR reads, TCRdb called clonotypes with MiXCR, one entry per CDR3 protein. The sample includes roughly 400,000 distinct CDR3 sequences, approximately 89% seen only once; the top ten take about 0.12%. The V call is TRBV5-8, the J call TRBJ1-2; 7 nucleotides align to TRBD1. Material: CD8+ T cells from PBMCs. This receptor was obtained from a human donor with multiple sclerosis. This chain's CDR3 is CASSLAAGTDNYGYTF. DNA of the CDR3: TGTGCCAGCAGCTTGGCCGCGGGGACAGACAACTATGGCTACACCTTC.